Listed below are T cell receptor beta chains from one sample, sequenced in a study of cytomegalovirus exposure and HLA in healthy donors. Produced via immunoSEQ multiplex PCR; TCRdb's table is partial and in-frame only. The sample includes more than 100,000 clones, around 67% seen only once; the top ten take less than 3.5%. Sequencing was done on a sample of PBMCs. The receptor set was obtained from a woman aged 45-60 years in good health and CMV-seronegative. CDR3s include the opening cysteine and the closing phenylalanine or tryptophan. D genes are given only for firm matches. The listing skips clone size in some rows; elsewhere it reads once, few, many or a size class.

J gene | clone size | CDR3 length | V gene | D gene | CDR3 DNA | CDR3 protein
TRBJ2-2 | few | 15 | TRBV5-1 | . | TGCGCCAGCAGCGACTCTGTGGGGAGCACCGGGGAGCTGTTTTTT | CASSDSVGSTGELFF
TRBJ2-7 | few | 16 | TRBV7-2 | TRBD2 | TGTGCCAGCAGCTTAGCTGGGGGGGACCCTTCCTACGAGCAGTACTTC | CASSLAGGDPSYEQYF
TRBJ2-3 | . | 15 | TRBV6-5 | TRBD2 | TGTGCCAGCAGACGGAGGGACTACACCACAGATACGCAGTATTTT | CASRRRDYTTDTQYF
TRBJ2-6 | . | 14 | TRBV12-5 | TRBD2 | TGTGCTAGTGAGCGGGGCACTGGGGCCAACGTCCTGACTTTC | CASERGTGANVLTF
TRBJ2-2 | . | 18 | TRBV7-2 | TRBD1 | TGTGCCAGCAGCACGCGCAAAACAGGGGGCGGTAGCACCGGGGAGCTGTTTTTT | CASSTRKTGGGSTGELFF
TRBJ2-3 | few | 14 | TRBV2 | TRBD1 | TGTGCCAGCAGTCGGCAGGGGGGCACAGATACGCAGTATTTT | CASSRQGGTDTQYF
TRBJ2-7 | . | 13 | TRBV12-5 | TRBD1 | TGTGCTAGCAAGCAACAGGGGCCCTACGAGCAGTACTTC | CASKQQGPYEQYF
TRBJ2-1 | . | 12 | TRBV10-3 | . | TGTGCCATCAAGAGCGCCGGGAATGAGCAGTTCTTC | CAIKSAGNEQFF
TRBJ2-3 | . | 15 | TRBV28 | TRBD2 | TGTGCCAGCAGCACTCGCGGGAGAGGCACAGATACGCAGTATTTT | CASSTRGRGTDTQYF
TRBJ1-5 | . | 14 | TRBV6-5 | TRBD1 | TGTGCCAGCAGTTACGGCAGGGGGTATCAGCCCCAGCATTTT | CASSYGRGYQPQHF
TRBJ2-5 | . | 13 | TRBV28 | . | TGTGCCAGCCTACAAGCGGGCCAAGAGACCCAGTACTTC | CASLQAGQETQYF
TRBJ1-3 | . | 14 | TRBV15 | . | TGTGCCACCAGCAGGGGGAGAGAAGAGAACACCATATATTTT | CATSRGREENTIYF
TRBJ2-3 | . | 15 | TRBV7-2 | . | TGTGCCAGCAACCTTGTGGGGGCATCCACAGATACGCAGTATTTT | CASNLVGASTDTQYF
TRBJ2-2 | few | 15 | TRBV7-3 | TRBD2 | TGTGCCAGCAGCCCCGGGAGGGGGAACACCGGGGAGCTGTTTTTT | CASSPGRGNTGELFF
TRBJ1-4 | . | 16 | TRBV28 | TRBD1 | TGTGCCAGCAGCTTGGACAGGGGGGGATTTAATGAAAAACTGTTTTTT | CASSLDRGGFNEKLFF
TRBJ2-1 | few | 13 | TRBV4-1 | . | TGCGCCAGCAGCCAAGAACAGTTGAATGAGCAGTTCTTC | CASSQEQLNEQFF
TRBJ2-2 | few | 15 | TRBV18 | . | TGTGCCAGCTCACCGCGAAGCGGGAACACCGGGGAGCTGTTTTTT | CASSPRSGNTGELFF
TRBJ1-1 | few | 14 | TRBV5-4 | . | TGTGCCAGCAGCTTGGACAGGGCGAACACTGAAGCTTTCTTT | CASSLDRANTEAFF
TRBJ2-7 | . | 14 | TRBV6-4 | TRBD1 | TGTGCCAGCAGTGAGGGGACAGGGGGCTACGAGCAGTACTTC | CASSEGTGGYEQYF
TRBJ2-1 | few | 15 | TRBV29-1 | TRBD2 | TGCAGCGTTGAAGATCGACTAGCGGGGCGCAATGAGCAGTTCTTC | CSVEDRLAGRNEQFF
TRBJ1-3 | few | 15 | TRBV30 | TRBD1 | TGTGCCTGGAGGGGACAGGTCCCCTCTGGAAACACCATATATTTT | CAWRGQVPSGNTIYF
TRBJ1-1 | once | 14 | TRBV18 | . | TGTGCCAGCTCACCACAGTCAGGTGATGATGAAGCTTTCTTT | CASSPQSGDDEAFF
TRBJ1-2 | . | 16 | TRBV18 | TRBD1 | TGTGCCAGCTCGATTAGCGACAGGGGTTGGCAATATGGCTACACCTTC | CASSISDRGWQYGYTF
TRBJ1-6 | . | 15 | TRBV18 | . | TGTGCCAGCTCACCACGAGAACAGGGAAATTCACCCCTCCACTTT | CASSPREQGNSPLHF
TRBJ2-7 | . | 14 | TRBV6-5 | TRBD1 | TGTGCCAGCAGCTCCGGGACAGGGGCCCGGGAGCAGTACTTC | CASSSGTGAREQYF
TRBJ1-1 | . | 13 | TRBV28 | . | TGTGCCAGCACCCGGACACCGAACACTGAAGCTTTCTTT | CASTRTPNTEAFF
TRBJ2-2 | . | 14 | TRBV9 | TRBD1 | TGTGCCAGCAGCGTAACAGGGGACACCGGGGAGCTGTTTTTT | CASSVTGDTGELFF
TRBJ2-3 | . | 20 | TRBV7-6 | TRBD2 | TGTGCCAGCAGCACCTGGTTGGGGACTAGCGGGAGACCTAGCACAGATACGCAGTATTTT | CASSTWLGTSGRPSTDTQYF
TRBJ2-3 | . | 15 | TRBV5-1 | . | TGCGCCAGCAGCTTGGACGGACTCAGCACAGATACGCAGTATTTT | CASSLDGLSTDTQYF
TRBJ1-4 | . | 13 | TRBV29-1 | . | TGCAGCGCCGGGGGAGGCCTAGGGGAAAAACTGTTTTTT | CSAGGGLGEKLFF
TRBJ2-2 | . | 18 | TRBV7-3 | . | TGTGCCAGCAGTCCGGGGAAAAGACACGGGTTGGGGACCGGGGAGCTGTTTTTT | CASSPGKRHGLGTGELFF
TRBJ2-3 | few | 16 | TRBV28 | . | TGTGCCAGCAGTTTGCCGACCAGGGGCTGGGCAGATACGCAGTATTTT | CASSLPTRGWADTQYF
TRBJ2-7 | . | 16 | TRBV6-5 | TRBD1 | TGTGCCAGCAGTTACTCCCGGACAGGGGGCTGGTACGAGCAGTACTTC | CASSYSRTGGWYEQYF
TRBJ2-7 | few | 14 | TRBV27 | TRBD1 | TGTGCCAGCAGCCAGACAGGGGATCCCTACGAGCAGTACTTC | CASSQTGDPYEQYF
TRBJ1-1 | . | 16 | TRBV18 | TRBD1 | TGTGCCAGCTCACCCCAGACAGGGGTCATGAACACTGAAGCTTTCTTT | CASSPQTGVMNTEAFF
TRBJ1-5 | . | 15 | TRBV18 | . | TGTGCCAGCTCACCCACAGGGCCTAGCAATCAGCCCCAGCATTTT | CASSPTGPSNQPQHF
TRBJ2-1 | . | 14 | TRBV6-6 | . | TGTGCCAGCAGTTACGAGGGACTTCCTAATGAGCAGTTCTTC | CASSYEGLPNEQFF
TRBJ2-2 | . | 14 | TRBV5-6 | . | TGTGCCAGCACCCTAGGCAGGGTCACCGGGGAGCTGTTTTTT | CASTLGRVTGELFF
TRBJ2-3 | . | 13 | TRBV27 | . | TGTGCCAGCAGTTTACTAGACACAGATACGCAGTATTTT | CASSLLDTDTQYF
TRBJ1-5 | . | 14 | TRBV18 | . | TGTGCCAGCTCACCCGGACTCGGGAATCAGCCCCAGCATTTT | CASSPGLGNQPQHF
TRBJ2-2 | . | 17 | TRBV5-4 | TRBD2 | TGTGCCAGCAGCCCGCCGATAGCGGGGGCTAACACCGGGGAGCTGTTTTTT | CASSPPIAGANTGELFF
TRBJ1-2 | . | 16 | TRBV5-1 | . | TGCGCCAGCAGCTCGATCCCGGGCGGGCGAGACTATGGCTACACCTTC | CASSSIPGGRDYGYTF
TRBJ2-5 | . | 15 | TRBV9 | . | TGTGCCAGCAGCTTGCGATGGGGGGATCAAGAGACCCAGTACTTC | CASSLRWGDQETQYF
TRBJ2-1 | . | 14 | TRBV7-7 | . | TGTGCCAGCAGCTTAGGGGCGGAGGACAATGAGCAGTTCTTC | CASSLGAEDNEQFF
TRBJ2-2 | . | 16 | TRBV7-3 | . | TGTGCCAGCAGCTCTACCCCCTTTAGAGACACCGGGGAGCTGTTTTTT | CASSSTPFRDTGELFF
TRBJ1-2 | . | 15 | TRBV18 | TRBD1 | TGTGCCAGCTCAATTTCCGGGACAGTGGACTATGGCTACACCTTC | CASSISGTVDYGYTF
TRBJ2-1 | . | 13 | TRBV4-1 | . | TGCGCCAGCAGCCAAGTCGGGAATGGTGAGCGGTTCTTC | CASSQVGNGERFF
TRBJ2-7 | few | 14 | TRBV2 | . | TGTGCCAGCAATAACGAACAGGGACCATACGAGCAGTACTTC | CASNNEQGPYEQYF
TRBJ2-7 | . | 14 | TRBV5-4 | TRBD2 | TGTGCCAGCAGCTTGGCAGCGGGAGGGGACGAGCAGTACTTC | CASSLAAGGDEQYF
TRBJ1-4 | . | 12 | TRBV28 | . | TGTGCCAGCAGTTTGCAGGGCGAAAAACTGTTTTTT | CASSLQGEKLFF
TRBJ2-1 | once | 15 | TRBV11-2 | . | TGTGCCAGCAGCTCCTGGGCGGGGATAAGAAATGAGCAGTTCTTC | CASSSWAGIRNEQFF
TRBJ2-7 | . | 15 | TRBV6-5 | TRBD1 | TGTGCCAGCAGTTCCCTCGGGACAGGGACCCACGAGCAGTACTTC | CASSSLGTGTHEQYF
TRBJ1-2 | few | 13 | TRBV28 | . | TGTGCCAGCAGCCTACAGATCAACTATGGCTACACCTTC | CASSLQINYGYTF